Below are 20 T cell receptor beta chains sequenced from a single sample in a study of cytomegalovirus exposure and HLA in healthy donors. This PCR relied on a set of 60 Vbeta primers and 13 Jbeta primers. Assay: immunoSEQ multiplex PCR; the TCRdb copy retains only in-frame clones and omits some. This sample has some 120,000 clones, with around three quarters found just once. The sample taken for sequencing was PBMCs. The receptors come from a woman aged 60-75 years in good health and CMV-seropositive.

V gene TRBV5-1 combines with J gene TRBJ2-3; 16 bases are a match to TRBD2. The CDR3 covers 17 residues. Trimming at V came to 4 bases and at J to 5 bases, leaving 7 bases not matched to a gene. The germline V gene encodes CDR1 SGHRS and CDR2 YFSETQ. DNA for the CDR3: TGCGCCAGCAGCCCGGGACTAGCGGGAGGGCCGGGAGATACGCAGTATTTT. Residues: CASSPGLAGGPGDTQYF.

This clone was seen only a few times. This chain uses TRBV7-2 with TRBJ2-5; TRBD2 matches at 7 bases. CDR1 is SGHTA, CDR2 FQGNSA, per germline. Trimming at V came to 3 bases and at J to 5 bases, leaving 3 bases not matched to a gene. The CDR3 sequence is 13 residues long. CDR3 nucleotide sequence: TGTGCCAGCAGCTTCGGTAGCGGGGAGACCCAGTACTTC. Translated, it gives CASSFGSGETQYF.

The genes are TRBV5-1 and TRBJ2-7; no firm D call. The V end was cut by 3 bases, the J end by 5 bases, with 18 bases between. The germline gives CDR1 SGHRS, CDR2 YFSETQ. The CDR3 is 15 amino acids. The CDR3 loop reads CASSWRRVRYDEQYF. The CDR3 nucleotides are TGCGCCAGCAGCTGGCGTCGGGTCCGATACGACGAGCAGTACTTC.

The chain's CDR3 is CASSFGLAGENSYEQYF. The CDR3 DNA follows: TGTGCCAGCAGCTTCGGACTAGCGGGCGAAAACTCCTACGAGCAGTACTTC. The rearrangement uses TRBV7-2 and TRBJ2-7; 11 positions match TRBD2. V was pared by 3 bases and J by 0 bases, with 7 bases of the junction left unmatched. Germline V gene data show CDR1 as SGHTA and CDR2 as FQGNSA. This CDR3 contains 17 residues.

This clone was seen a handful of times. The chain couples TRBV4-1 to TRBJ1-1; D possibly corresponds to TRBD1 (6 bases). CDR1 is MGHRA and CDR2 is YSYEKL in the germline V gene. CDR3 length: 13 residues. V was clipped by 4 bases and J by 6 bases, with 12 bases between them. The CDR3 nucleotides are TGCGCCAGCAGCCTACAGGGTGTCTCTGAAGCTTTCTTT. Amino acids: CASSLQGVSEAFF.

V is TRBV9 and J is TRBJ2-3; maybe TRBD2 (5 bases). The CDR3 totals 15 residues. Trimming took 2 bases from V and 0 from J, leaving 10 bases between them. Germline lookup yields CDR1 SGDLS and CDR2 YYNGEE. The CDR3 DNA reads TGTGCCAGCAGCGTTTTGGAGGTTAGCACAGATACGCAGTATTTT. This translates into CASSVLEVSTDTQYF. Looking up the rest from reference TRBV9 and TRBJ2-3 gives the full variable domain: DSGVTQTPKHLITATGQRVTLRCSPRSGDLSVYWYQQSLDQGLQFLIQYYNGEERAKGNILERFSAQQFPDLHSELNLSSLELGDSALYFCASSVLEVSTDTQYFGPGTRLTVL.

This sequence joins TRBV7-2 and TRBJ2-7; TRBD1 matches at 8 bases. With V trimmed by 6 bases and J by 2 bases, 9 bases remained unmatched. The CDR3 has 15 residues. Germline V gene data show CDR1 as SGHTA and CDR2 as FQGNSA. The CDR3 coding sequence is TGTGCCAGCAGTTACATCTCGGACAGGGCCTACGAGCAGTACTTC. It is translated as CASSYISDRAYEQYF.

The chain carries TRBV19 and TRBJ2-5; 8 nucleotides align to TRBD2. The end of the DNA fits TRBJ2-7 better, so the J call may be wrong. The CDR3 extends over 15 amino acids. CDR1 and CDR2 from the germline V gene are LNHDA and SQIVND (reference sequence). The CDR3 nucleotides read TGTGCCAGTAGTACCGTAGCGGGAAGGCATTACGAGCAGTACTTC. Protein sequence: CASSTVAGRHYEQYF.

With respect to this clone: The missing conserved phenylalanine or tryptophan at the end of this CDR3 makes a read error likely. Because the CDR3's place on the DNA is in doubt, the DNA is left out and the CDR3 is given as listed by TCRdb. V usage is TRBV28 and J usage is TRBJ2-7; the table assigns TRBD1, which was not confirmed against the DNA. The germline V gene encodes CDR1 MDHEN and CDR2 SYDVKM. The CDR3 totals 11 residues, both ends included. The CDR3 is CASSSGTGLFL.

This chain uses TRBV7-9 with TRBJ2-5, with 15 bases lining up with TRBD2. CDR3 length equals 17 residues. CDR1 and CDR2 from the germline V gene are SEHNR and FQNEAQ (reference sequence). V shed 3 bases, J shed 1 base, and the junction held 3 bases outside the gene matches. Here the CDR3 DNA reads TGTGCCAGCAGCTTCGGACTAGCGGGAGGGCCCCAAGAGACCCAGTACTTC. Translated, it gives CASSFGLAGGPQETQYF. Together with reference TRBV7-9 and TRBJ2-5, the CDR3 gives the full variable domain: DTGVSQNPRHKITKRGQNVTFRCDPISEHNRLYWYRQTLGQGPEFLTYFQNEAQLEKSRLLSDRFSAERPKGSFSTLEIQRTEQGDSAMYLCASSFGLAGGPQETQYFGPGTRLLVL.

This clone was observed a handful of times. The chain employs TRBV4-1 and TRBJ2-7; 11 bases line up with TRBD2. Germline trimming cut 0 bases from V and 6 bases from J; bases unmatched to any gene: 10. The CDR3 sequence is 17 residues long. Germline loops: CDR1 MGHRA, CDR2 YSYEKL. The CDR3 here is CASSQDLSGRARGEQYF. CDR3 coding DNA: TGCGCCAGCAGCCAAGATCTTAGCGGGAGGGCAAGGGGCGAGCAGTACTTC.

The chain joins TRBV7-2 to TRBJ2-1, with 8 bases fitting TRBD2. Germline V gives CDR1 SGHTA, CDR2 FQGNSA. V was clipped by 4 bases and J by 12 bases; unmatched bases: 8. The CDR3 spans 13 residues. The CDR3 DNA reads TGTGCCAGCAGCTCGGGAGGGGGGAGGCCGCAGTTCTTC. Protein product: CASSSGGGRPQFF.

The gene calls are TRBV13 and TRBJ1-1; 7 nucleotides line up with TRBD1. This CDR3 region has 14 residues. CDR1 and CDR2 (germline): PRHDT, FYEKMQ (reference sequence). The V gene end was trimmed by 7 bases and the J gene end by 0 bases; junction bases not matched to a gene: 5. CDR3 sequence: CASTTDRVNTEAFF. CDR3 sequence (DNA): TGTGCCAGCACTACCGACAGGGTGAACACTGAAGCTTTCTTT.

This chain joins TRBV2 and TRBJ1-1, with D perhaps matching TRBD1 (5 bases). V lost 7 bases and J lost 4, with 13 bases in between. The germline gives CDR1 SNHLY, CDR2 FYNNEI. The CDR3 is made up of 13 amino acids. For the CDR3, the DNA is TGTGCCAGCAAGGGGAGGTCGGGCACTGAAGCTTTCTTT. The encoded protein is CASKGRSGTEAFF.

This clone occurred a few times. The rearrangement uses TRBV5-1 and TRBJ2-1, with D unclear. CDR1 is SGHRS and CDR2 is YFSETQ in the germline V gene. The CDR3 runs 17 residues. Trimming took off 1 base at V and 2 bases at J, with 16 bases between the two ends. The CDR3 region is CASSLSVRIGPYNEQFF. CDR3 sequence (DNA): TGCGCCAGCAGCTTGTCGGTGCGGATAGGTCCCTACAATGAGCAGTTCTTC.

This clone occurred a few times. The chain combines TRBV4-1 with TRBJ2-7; 9 nucleotides match TRBD1. This CDR3 has 17 residues. Germline trimming cut 2 bases from V and 1 base from J; bases unmatched to any gene: 9. CDR1 is MGHRA, CDR2 YSYEKL, per germline. The CDR3 nucleotides are TGCGCCAGCAGCCAAACTGGACAGGGGCTAGGGTCCTACGAGCAGTACTTC. Translated: CASSQTGQGLGSYEQYF.

This clone was detected only a few times. The gene calls are TRBV5-1 and TRBJ2-2; 8 nucleotides agree with TRBD1. V shed 4 bases and J 6 bases; nucleotides not matched to a gene: 17. CDR3 length equals 18 residues. Germline CDR1 is SGHRS and CDR2 is YFSETQ. The CDR3, as DNA: TGCGCCAGCAGCCTGACAGGGGACCTAGGTCTGGTCCCCGGGGAGCTGTTTTTT. Residues: CASSLTGDLGLVPGELFF.

The V call is TRBV6-4, the J call TRBJ2-2; D gene unclear. There are 12 residues in the CDR3. V dropped 5 bases and J dropped 6 bases, with 7 bases sitting between them. Germline CDR1 MRHNA, CDR2 SNTAGT. The chain's CDR3 is CASSSSAGELFF. For the CDR3, the DNA is TGTGCCAGCAGTTCCTCGGCCGGGGAGCTGTTTTTT.

This clone has a single count. V is TRBV28 and J is TRBJ2-7; tentative D call: TRBD2 (6 bases). Looked up from germline, CDR1 is MDHEN and CDR2 is SYDVKM. The CDR3 runs to 14 residues. V lost 6 bases and J 3 bases, leaving 15 bases between the germline ends. The CDR3 sequence: CASRPNWGDYEQYF. In nucleotides, the CDR3 is TGTGCCAGCAGACCAAATTGGGGGGACTACGAGCAGTACTTC.

The V and J genes are TRBV4-2 and TRBJ2-3, with TRBD2 matching 9 bases. The junction had 3 bases not matched to a gene; V was cut back by 2 bases and J by 0 bases. The CDR3 is 16 residues long. CDR1 LGHNA and CDR2 YNFKEQ come from the germline V gene. The CDR3: CASSQSGGSSTDTQYF. The CDR3 DNA reads as TGTGCCAGCAGCCAAAGCGGGGGGAGCAGCACAGATACGCAGTATTTT.